This T cell receptor beta chain was captured in a study of CD4 T cells in relation to SARS-CoV-2 and coronaviruses. CD4+ T cells from unexposed donors were obtained before the COVID-19 pandemic (2011-2018). After about 11 days of culture, CD4+ T cells were isolated. V lost 5 bases and J lost 8; bases outside the gene matches: 14. The CDR3 runs to 15 residues. Germline V lookup: CDR1 SGHTA, CDR2 FQGNSA. Measured with immunoSEQ multiplex PCR; TCRdb has only the in-frame clones, and not every one. Among 9,500 to 11,000 clones listed, over 65% were seen once. This clone was observed a single time. The antigen is undetermined.

The sample consisted of CD4+ T cells from PBMCs, cultured in vitro. This TCR derives from a human donor in good health. This chain connects TRBV7-2 to TRBJ1-2; the match to TRBD1 covers 7 bases. The CDR3 bases are TGTGCCAGCAGCGAAAGGCGGGACAGCCTCCTGGGCTACACCTTC. Its protein product is CASSERRDSLLGYTF.